One and the same sample provided the 26 T cell receptor beta chains below, sequenced in a study of T cells after yellow fever vaccination. TCRdb itself ran the 5' RACE reads through MiXCR, one entry per CDR3 protein. This sample carries some 390,000 distinct CDR3 sequences, around 20% of them seen once, and the ten largest clones take over 15%. Sequenced here: PBMCs, sampled before the yellow fever booster vaccination. All receptors derive from a man in his late teens or twenties who received the YFV17D yellow fever vaccine.

In its sample, this clonotype was seen a few times. This chain uses TRBV20-1 with TRBJ1-6; no clear D. Germline CDR1 DFQATT, CDR2 SNEGSKA (reference sequence). This CDR3 has 14 amino acids. V was shortened by 3 bases and J by 7 bases, with 13 bases between the two germline ends. CDR3 amino acids: CSASTLQLNSPLHF. CDR3 sequence (DNA): TGCAGTGCTAGTACGCTACAGCTAAATTCACCCCTCCACTTT.

The rearrangement joins TRBV20-1 to TRBJ2-3; D not certain. CDR3 size: 13 residues. Germline lookup yields CDR1 DFQATT and CDR2 SNEGSKA (reference sequence). V was cut by 1 base and J by 1 base, with 6 bases left in between. DNA for the CDR3: TGCAGTGCTAGAGGTGAGGGCACAGATACGCAGTATTTT. This gives the protein CSARGEGTDTQYF.

Regarding this clonotype: A read error may produce the germline difference seen at one junction end. CDR3 region: CASSQSRGPPYF. In DNA, the CDR3 is TGCGCCAGCAGCCAATCGAGGGGGCCACCGTACTTC. The gene calls are TRBV4-3 and TRBJ2-1; 7 nucleotides agree with TRBD1. CDR3 length equals 12 residues. CDR1 is LGHNA and CDR2 is YSLEER in the germline V gene.

The V gene is TRBV9, the J gene TRBJ1-6; D not certain. The CDR3 runs 15 residues. The germline V gene has CDR1 SGDLS and CDR2 YYNGEE. Trimming took 0 bases from V and 7 from J, leaving 11 bases between them. The chain's CDR3 is CASSVVGGVNSPLHF. The CDR3 nucleotides are TGTGCCAGCAGCGTAGTAGGAGGAGTAAATTCACCCCTCCACTTT.

This rearrangement joins TRBV12-3 or TRBV12-4 to TRBJ2-7, with D perhaps assigned TRBD1 or TRBD2 (5 bases each). Trimming pared 5 bases from V and 9 bases from J, leaving 20 bases between. The CDR3 covers 14 residues. CDR3 bases: TGTGCCAGCAGTACCGGGACCTTAACCTGGGGGCAGTACTTC. It specifies CASSTGTLTWGQYF.

This rearrangement joins TRBV20-1 to TRBJ2-3; the match to TRBD2 covers 7 bases. The CDR3 extends over 14 amino acids. Per the germline V gene, CDR1 is DFQATT and CDR2 is SNEGSKA (reference sequence). V gave up 0 bases and J gave up 4 bases; unmatched junction bases: 4. The CDR3 loop is CSARDRTSADTQYF. For the CDR3, the DNA is TGCAGTGCTAGAGATAGAACTAGCGCAGATACGCAGTATTTT.

Only a few counts were recorded for this clonotype. The V and J genes are TRBV6-1 and TRBJ2-7; maybe TRBD1 (6 bases). Germline V gene data show CDR1 as MNHNS and CDR2 as SASEGT. The CDR3 is 15 residues long. Trimming left V 7 bases short and J 4 bases short, with 20 bases between. CDR3 DNA sequence: TGTGCCAGCAAATTCACCTCGGACAGTTTTTACGAGCAGTACGTC. It is translated as CASKFTSDSFYEQYV.

J is TRBJ1-2 and V is TRBV20-1; 9 positions agree with TRBD1. V trimming: 7 bases; J trimming: 2 bases; junction bases outside the gene matches: 2. Germline assignment: CDR1 DFQATT and CDR2 SNEGSKA (reference sequence). The CDR3 has 12 amino acids. CDR3 sequence: CSGGTGNYGYTF. In nucleotides, the CDR3 is TGCAGTGGTGGGACAGGGAACTATGGCTACACCTTC.

The chain couples TRBV3-1 to TRBJ1-2, with no clear D. V lost 4 bases and J lost 8, with 11 bases in between. Germline CDR1 is LGHDT and CDR2 is YNNKEL (reference sequence). The CDR3 has 12 residues. This CDR3 reads CASSRGEVGYTF. As DNA, the CDR3 is TGTGCCAGCAGCCGTGGCGAGGTAGGCTACACCTTC.

This sequence joins TRBV7-9 and TRBJ2-2, with a tentative D call TRBD1 (5 bases). CDR1 and CDR2 from the germline V gene are SEHNR and FQNEAQ (reference sequence). The V and J ends lost 11 bases and 0 bases respectively, with 16 bases between them. The CDR3 runs to 15 residues. The CDR3: CAGQQGLANTGELFF. The CDR3 DNA is TGTGCCGGCCAGCAGGGATTAGCGAACACCGGGGAGCTGTTTTTT.

The chain combines TRBV4-3 with TRBJ2-6, with TRBD1 matching 7 bases. Unmatched junction bases numbered 5, after V lost 7 bases and J lost 2 bases. This CDR3 has 15 amino acids. Germline V lookup: CDR1 LGHNA, CDR2 YSLEER. CDR3 nucleotide sequence: TGCGCCAGCACCATTACAGGGGCTGGGGCCAACGTCCTGACTTTC. Protein: CASTITGAGANVLTF.

This clonotype appeared a few times. The chain employs TRBV11-1 and TRBJ2-1, with a possible D match to TRBD1 (6 bases). Germline values: CDR1 SGHAT, CDR2 FQDESV (reference sequence). The germline V and J ends were trimmed by 5 bases and 6 bases, with 17 bases remaining between them. This CDR3 has 15 amino acids. CDR3 in DNA: TGTGCCAGCAGCCGCCTTAGACAGGCCTTCAATGAGCAGTTCTTC. Protein product: CASSRLRQAFNEQFF.

The rearrangement joins TRBV3-1 to TRBJ1-4; D remains ambiguous. Trimming removed 3 bases from V and 8 bases from J, with 7 bases in between. The CDR3 runs 12 residues. Germline V lookup: CDR1 LGHDT, CDR2 YNNKEL (reference sequence). The CDR3 DNA reads as TGTGCCAGCAGCCATGGTGGGGAAAAACTGTTTTTT. Translation gives CASSHGGEKLFF.

A few counts support this clonotype. The chain uses TRBV29-1 and TRBJ2-5; D is unclear. V gave up 7 bases and J gave up 2 bases, with 14 bases separating them. The V gene's germline CDR1 is SQVTM and CDR2 ANQGSEA. The length of the CDR3 is 13 residues. CDR3 region: CSAGAPIQETQYF. DNA for the CDR3: TGCAGCGCCGGTGCTCCTATTCAAGAGACCCAGTACTTC. Full variable domain (rest looked up from reference TRBV29-1 and TRBJ2-5): SAVISQKPSRDICQRGTSLTIQCQVDSQVTMMFWYRQQPGQSLTLIATANQGSEATYESGFVIDKFPISRPNLTFSTLTVSNMSPEDSSIYLCSAGAPIQETQYFGPGTRLLVL.

This clonotype was counted a few times. The chain combines TRBV18 with TRBJ1-4; D ambiguous. Trimming pared 3 bases from V and 0 bases from J, leaving 11 bases between. The CDR3 length is 16 residues. In germline, CDR1 is KGHSH, CDR2 LQKENI. The CDR3 nucleotides read TGTGCCAGCTCACCTAACCGGCGGGCAACTAATGAAAAACTGTTTTTT. The encoded protein is CASSPNRRATNEKLFF.

The J gene is TRBJ2-3, the V gene TRBV5-1; tentatively, D is TRBD2 (5 bases). Germline V gene data show CDR1 as SGHRS and CDR2 as YFSETQ. The CDR3 runs to 15 residues. The V gene lost 1 base and the J gene lost 0 bases, with 9 bases spanning the gap. In DNA form, the CDR3 reads TGCGCCAGCAGCTTGTCGAGCGGCAGCACAGATACGCAGTATTTT. It translates to CASSLSSGSTDTQYF.

The chain is built from TRBV24-1 and TRBJ1-5, with D unclear. The CDR3 runs 12 residues. Trimming left V 4 bases short and J 9 bases short, with 9 bases between. Germline V gene data show CDR1 as KGHDR and CDR2 as SFDVKD. CDR3 protein: CATSDPGGPQHF. The CDR3 nucleotides are TGTGCCACCAGTGACCCTGGCGGGCCCCAGCATTTT.

The V call is TRBV6-1, the J call TRBJ1-3; D is unresolved. Germline CDR1 and CDR2: MNHNS and SASEGT. The V and J ends lost 4 bases and 4 bases respectively, with 17 bases between them. The CDR3 consists of 16 residues. CDR3 sequence reads: CASSGTPKTTGNTIYF. The CDR3 bases are TGTGCCAGCAGTGGTACACCAAAGACGACGGGAAACACCATATATTTT.

This clonotype occurred a few times. V is TRBV7-2 and J is TRBJ2-7; D is ambiguous. The CDR3 has 16 residues. Germline V gene sequence: CDR1 SGHTA, CDR2 FQGNSA. The ends were cut back, 2 bases at V and 5 bases at J, with 19 bases in the middle. CDR3 in DNA: TGTGCCAGCAGCTTAAATTGGGCAGCCCGAGGAAACGAGCAGTACTTC. This translates into CASSLNWAARGNEQYF.

At least ten counts were recorded for this clonotype. The rearrangement links TRBV6-5 to TRBJ2-6; D gene uncertain. The V end was cut by 6 bases, the J end by 4 bases, with 7 bases between. CDR3 length: 13 residues. CDR1 MNHEY and CDR2 SVGAGI come from the germline V gene. CDR3 residues: CASSPPGANVLTF. In DNA form, the CDR3 reads TGTGCCAGCAGCCCTCCAGGGGCCAACGTCCTGACTTTC.

The chain recombines TRBV13 with TRBJ2-7; TRBD1 or TRBD2 may be the D gene (5 bases each). Germline CDR1 reads PRHDT; CDR2 reads FYEKMQ (reference sequence). This CDR3 comprises 13 residues. V lost 1 base, J lost 9 bases, and 13 bases lay in between. CDR3 sequence: CASSLERGLGQYV. CDR3 DNA: TGTGCCAGCAGCTTAGAGAGGGGCCTAGGGCAGTACGTC.

This chain joins TRBV4-3 and TRBJ1-2; 10 bases are a match to TRBD1. From germline, CDR1 is LGHNA and CDR2 YSLEER. CDR3 length: 16 residues. Losses at the gene ends were 5 bases for V and 4 bases for J; bases not matched to a gene: 10. The CDR3 DNA sequence: TGCGCCAGCAGCGCGCACGGGACAGGGGTGAGCTATGGCTACACCTTC. Translating gives CASSAHGTGVSYGYTF.

This clonotype came up a few times. V is TRBV18 and J is TRBJ2-1; 8 nucleotides agree with TRBD1. CDR1 is KGHSH, CDR2 LQKENI, per germline. With V trimmed by 4 bases and J by 6 bases, 8 bases remained unmatched. CDR3 size: 15 residues. Here the CDR3 reads CASSRYRGSGNEQFF. CDR3 nucleotide sequence: TGTGCCAGCTCACGTTACAGGGGGTCGGGCAATGAGCAGTTCTTC.

This clonotype was seen a few times. This chain connects TRBV19 to TRBJ1-2, with TRBD1 as a possible D gene (5 bases). From germline, CDR1 is LNHDA and CDR2 SQIVND (reference sequence). The CDR3 length is 15 residues. V was clipped by 3 bases and J by 4 bases, with 15 bases between them. CDR3 amino acids: CASSIGSQGPYGYTF. In DNA form, the CDR3 reads TGTGCCAGTAGTATCGGGTCCCAGGGCCCCTATGGCTACACCTTC.

This chain uses TRBV10-2 with TRBJ2-7, with D perhaps given as TRBD1 or TRBD2 (6 bases each). The CDR3 sequence is 13 residues long. Germline CDR1 is WSHSY and CDR2 is SAAADI. Trimming cost V 4 bases and J 7 bases, with 14 bases left between them. CDR3 in DNA: TGCGCCAGCAGTGTTGGGGGGCCGGGGGAGCAGTACGTC. Amino acid sequence: CASSVGGPGEQYV.

This chain uses TRBV7-9 with TRBJ1-2; maybe TRBD1 (5 bases). CDR3 length: 13 residues. Germline assignment: CDR1 SEHNR and CDR2 FQNEAQ (reference sequence). The V end lost 6 bases, the J end lost 10 bases, and 18 bases lay between the germline ends. The DNA for the CDR3 is TGTGCCAGCAGGAACCAGCCCCAAGGGGACTACACCTTC. It is translated as CASRNQPQGDYTF.